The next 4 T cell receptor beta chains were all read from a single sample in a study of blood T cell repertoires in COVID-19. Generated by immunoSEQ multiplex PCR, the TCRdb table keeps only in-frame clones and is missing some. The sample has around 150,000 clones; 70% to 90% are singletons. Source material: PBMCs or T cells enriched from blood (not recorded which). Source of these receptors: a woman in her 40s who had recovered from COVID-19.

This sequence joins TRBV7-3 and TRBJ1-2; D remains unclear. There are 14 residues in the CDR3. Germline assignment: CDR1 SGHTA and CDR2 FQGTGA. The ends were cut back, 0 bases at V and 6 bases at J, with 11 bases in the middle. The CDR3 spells CASSLTREADGYTF. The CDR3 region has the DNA TGTGCCAGCAGCTTAACGAGGGAGGCCGATGGCTACACCTTC.

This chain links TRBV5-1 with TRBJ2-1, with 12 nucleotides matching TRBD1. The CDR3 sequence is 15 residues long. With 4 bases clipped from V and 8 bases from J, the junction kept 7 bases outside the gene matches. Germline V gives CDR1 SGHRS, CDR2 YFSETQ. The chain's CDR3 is CASSPGQGAWDEQFF. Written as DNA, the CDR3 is TGCGCCAGCAGCCCGGGACAGGGGGCCTGGGATGAGCAGTTCTTC.

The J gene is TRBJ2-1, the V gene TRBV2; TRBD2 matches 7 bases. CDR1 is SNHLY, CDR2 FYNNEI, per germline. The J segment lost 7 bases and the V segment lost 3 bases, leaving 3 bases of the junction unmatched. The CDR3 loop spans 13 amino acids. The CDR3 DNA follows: TGTGCCAGCAGTGAGGGTAGCGGGAATGAGCAGTTCTTC. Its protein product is CASSEGSGNEQFF.

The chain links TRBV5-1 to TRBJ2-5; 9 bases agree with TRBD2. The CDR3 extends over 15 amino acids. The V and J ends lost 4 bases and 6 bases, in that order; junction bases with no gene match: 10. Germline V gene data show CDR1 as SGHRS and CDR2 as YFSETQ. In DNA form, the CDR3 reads TGCGCCAGCAGCCCCGGGGTAGCGGGGGTTAAGACCCAGTACTTC. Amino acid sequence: CASSPGVAGVKTQYF.